The T cell receptor beta chain described here comes from a study of T-cell reconstitution after alpha-beta-depleted transplantation in children. V lost 3 bases to trimming and J lost 7 bases, with 19 bases between them. CDR3 length: 16 amino acids. Germline CDR1 MDHEN, CDR2 SYDVKM. Unique molecular identifiers were used to barcode this TCRbeta library. MiXCR was run by TCRdb on the PCR reads, yielding one entry per CDR3 protein. The sample yields 450,000 to 600,000 distinct CDR3 sequences, under 15% seen once. The TCR originated in a male patient under 18 who had a stem cell transplant for acute myeloid leukemia, so the T cells may come from the graft donor. This rearrangement joins TRBV28 to TRBJ2-1; D tentatively reads TRBD1 or TRBD2 (6 bases each). The sample was PBMCs, mostly from graft donor cells, taken 360 days after TCRalphabeta/CD19-depleted stem cell transplant. CDR3 sequence reads: CASSFEVGGMGNEQFF. Here the CDR3 DNA reads TGTGCCAGCAGTTTCGAAGTAGGGGGGATGGGAAATGAGCAGTTCTTC.